The 30 T cell receptor beta chains in this list originate from one sample, sequenced in a study of blood T cell repertoires in COVID-19. Sequencing was performed with immunoSEQ multiplex PCR; in TCRdb, only in-frame clones are kept and a portion is missing. Of approximately 50,000 clones in the sample, about four fifths were seen once. Input material: peripheral blood. The receptors derive from a man aged 70 or older with active COVID-19.

This clone was counted a few times. The chain joins TRBV5-4 to TRBJ2-7, with D uncertain. Germline CDR1 reads SGHNT; CDR2 reads YYREEE (reference sequence). The CDR3 is 12 residues long. V was clipped by 4 bases and J by 0 bases, with 5 bases between them. Here the CDR3 DNA reads TGTGCCAGCAGCCTTAGCTCCTACGAGCAGTACTTC. It translates to CASSLSSYEQYF.

The chain is built from TRBV12-3 or TRBV12-4 and TRBJ1-2; 8 nucleotides align to TRBD1. This CDR3 is 13 amino acids long. J lost 4 bases, V lost 7 bases, and 5 bases had no gene match. In DNA form, the CDR3 reads TGTGCCAGCAATGAGGACAGGGCCTATGGCTACACCTTC. It specifies CASNEDRAYGYTF.

The V and J genes are TRBV5-1 and TRBJ2-1; D is possibly TRBD1 (7 bases). V was cut by 4 bases and J by 6 bases, with 17 bases left in between. CDR3 size: 15 residues. Germline V lookup: CDR1 SGHRS, CDR2 YFSETQ. This chain's CDR3 is CASSIGTQGGNEQFF. In nucleotides, the CDR3 is TGCGCCAGCAGCATCGGGACTCAGGGGGGCAATGAGCAGTTCTTC.

A note on this clone: Mismatch with germline at one junction end may stem from a read error. The chain is built from TRBV20-1 and TRBJ1-2; D may be TRBD1 (6 bases). The CDR3 contains 10 residues. Germline assignment: CDR1 DFQATT and CDR2 SNEGSKA (reference sequence). CDR3: CSAIRDNLSF. DNA of the CDR3: TGCAGTGCTATACGGGACAATCTTTCCTTC.

V is TRBV6-1 and J is TRBJ2-7; D uncertain. The ends were cut back, 1 base at V and 6 bases at J, with 7 bases in the middle. This CDR3 contains 12 residues. CDR1 and CDR2 (germline): MNHNS, SASEGT. The CDR3 protein is CASSEDVLEQYF. In nucleotides, the CDR3 is TGTGCCAGCAGTGAAGATGTCCTCGAGCAGTACTTC.

This rearrangement joins TRBV5-6 to TRBJ2-7, with TRBD1 matching 7 bases. Germline CDR1 reads SGHDT; CDR2 reads YYEEEE. V shed 4 bases and J 4 bases; nucleotides not matched to a gene: 11. The CDR3 extends over 15 amino acids. CDR3 DNA: TGTGCCAGCAGCCCCCGGACAGGTTCTATATACGAGCAGTACTTC. It codes for CASSPRTGSIYEQYF.

V is TRBV4-3 and J is TRBJ1-6, with D perhaps TRBD1 (5 bases). CDR3 length equals 16 residues. Germline assignment: CDR1 LGHNA and CDR2 YSLEER. V was shortened by 4 bases and J by 9 bases, with 19 bases between the two germline ends. The CDR3 nucleotides read TGCGCCAGCAGCCCAGGTGGGGCCAGGCGGGGTTCACCCCTCCACTTT. This codes for CASSPGGARRGSPLHF.

This rearrangement joins TRBV27 to TRBJ2-3; 9 bases fit TRBD1. The CDR3 is 15 residues long. V lost 6 bases to trimming and J lost 2 bases; unmatched junction nucleotides: 6. Germline V gene data show CDR1 as MNHEY and CDR2 as SMNVEV (reference sequence). This chain's CDR3 is CASRGDRGFTDTQYF. The CDR3 DNA follows: TGTGCCAGCAGGGGCGACAGGGGGTTCACAGATACGCAGTATTTT.

The chain recombines TRBV2 with TRBJ2-1, with a weak D call TRBD1 (6 bases). The CDR3 consists of 15 residues. Trimming cost V 9 bases and J 2 bases, with 17 bases left between them. CDR1 and CDR2 from the germline V gene are SNHLY and FYNNEI. CDR3 region: CARPRGPEPYNEQFF. The CDR3 DNA sequence: TGTGCCAGACCCAGGGGCCCCGAACCCTACAATGAGCAGTTCTTC.

J is TRBJ2-1 and V is TRBV7-2, with 9 bases fitting TRBD2. This CDR3 spans 13 amino acids. The J segment lost 9 bases and the V segment lost 4 bases, leaving 4 bases of the junction unmatched. The germline CDR1 and CDR2 sequences are SGHTA and FQGNSA. The CDR3 DNA reads as TGTGCCAGCAGCTCTCAGACTAGCGGTGAGCAGTTCTTC. It is translated as CASSSQTSGEQFF.

This clone has a handful of counts. The chain couples TRBV5-1 to TRBJ1-6; no clear D. The V gene's germline CDR1 is SGHRS and CDR2 YFSETQ. This CDR3 region has 14 residues. V lost 1 base, J lost 7 bases, and 9 bases lay in between. Here the CDR3 reads CASSLSRFNSPLHF. CDR3 nucleotide sequence: TGCGCCAGCAGCTTGTCTAGGTTCAATTCACCCCTCCACTTT.

V gene TRBV6-2 or TRBV6-3 combines with J gene TRBJ1-1; 7 nucleotides match TRBD1. V shed 1 base, J shed 5 bases, and the junction held 1 base outside the gene matches. The V gene's germline CDR1 is MNHEY and CDR2 SVGEGT. The CDR3 runs to 13 residues. The CDR3 loop is CASSYYRGTEAFF. CDR3 DNA sequence: TGTGCCAGCAGTTACTACAGGGGTACTGAAGCTTTCTTT.

The chain couples TRBV2 to TRBJ2-5; TRBD1 agrees at 9 bases. Trimming took 8 bases from V and 5 from J; bases not matched to a gene: 9. Per the germline V gene, CDR1 is SNHLY and CDR2 is FYNNEI. The CDR3 runs to 14 residues. The DNA of the CDR3 is TGTGCCAGCGGAGAAGGGACAGGGAGGGAGACCCAGTACTTC. Translated, it gives CASGEGTGRETQYF.

This sequence joins TRBV18 and TRBJ1-4, with TRBD1 matching 8 bases. V was clipped by 3 bases and J by 7 bases; unmatched bases: 4. This CDR3 is built from 14 residues. Germline assignment: CDR1 KGHSH and CDR2 LQKENI. The chain's CDR3 is CASSPTGEGEKLFF. The CDR3 bases are TGTGCCAGCTCACCGACAGGGGAAGGTGAAAAACTGTTTTTT.

The rearrangement joins TRBV6-2 or TRBV6-3 to TRBJ2-3; D call uncertain. Germline assignment: CDR1 MNHEY and CDR2 SVGEGT. The CDR3 has 13 residues. V gave up 5 bases and J gave up 1 base, with 7 bases separating them. The CDR3 region is CASSVGRTDTQYF. CDR3 nucleotide sequence: TGTGCCAGCAGTGTTGGGCGCACAGATACGCAGTATTTT.

V is TRBV19 and J is TRBJ1-5; tentative D call: TRBD1 (5 bases). Germline values: CDR1 LNHDA, CDR2 SQIVND (reference sequence). Deletions cut 10 bases from V and 0 bases from J, with 13 bases between. CDR3 length: 14 amino acids. CDR3 nucleotide sequence: TGTGCCATCAGTAGCAGGGTTAGCAATCAGCCCCAGCATTTT. Protein: CAISSRVSNQPQHF.

This clone is a singleton in its sample. The genes are TRBV6-5 and TRBJ1-1; 8 bases agree with TRBD1. Looked up from germline, CDR1 is MNHEY and CDR2 is SVGAGI. This CDR3 has 14 amino acids. V lost 5 bases and J lost 1; bases outside the gene matches: 3. The CDR3 bases are TGTGCCAGCAGTCGGGACAGGAGGAACACTGAAGCTTTCTTT. Translation: CASSRDRRNTEAFF.

The chain combines TRBV7-2 with TRBJ1-5; tentatively, D is TRBD1 (5 bases). CDR1 is SGHTA and CDR2 is FQGNSA in the germline V gene. This CDR3 comprises 14 residues. V was trimmed by 3 bases and J by 4 bases, leaving 10 bases between them. CDR3 nucleotide sequence: TGTGCCAGCAGCTTGCGGCAGGGTAATCAGCCCCAGCATTTT. The encoded protein is CASSLRQGNQPQHF. The variable domain in full, completed from reference TRBV7-2 and TRBJ1-5, reads GAGVSQSPSNKVTEKGKDVELRCDPISGHTALYWYRQSLGQGLEFLIYFQGNSAPDKSGLPSDRFSAERTGGSVSTLTIQRTQQEDSAVYLCASSLRQGNQPQHFGDGTRLSIL.

The V gene is TRBV6-1, the J gene TRBJ2-7; the match to TRBD2 covers 7 bases. J gave up 2 bases and V 2 bases, and 6 bases lay outside the gene matches. This CDR3 contains 15 residues. The germline V gene has CDR1 MNHNS and CDR2 SASEGT. The CDR3 reads CASSEHLGLAYEQYF. The CDR3 DNA follows: TGTGCCAGCAGTGAACATTTAGGACTAGCCTACGAGCAGTACTTC.

This chain links TRBV19 with TRBJ1-2, with D maybe TRBD1 (6 bases). V was clipped by 5 bases and J by 4 bases, with 17 bases between them. Germline values: CDR1 LNHDA, CDR2 SQIVND (reference sequence). This CDR3 contains 15 residues. The CDR3 region is CASSQRQDNLYGYTF. Here the CDR3 DNA reads TGTGCCAGTAGTCAACGACAGGACAACCTCTATGGCTACACCTTC.

The V call is TRBV5-5, the J call TRBJ1-1; no firm D call. Trimming cost V 4 bases and J 7 bases, with 14 bases left between them. The CDR3 length is 13 residues. Germline-derived CDR1 and CDR2 are SGHKS and YYEKEE (reference sequence). This CDR3 reads CASSPGPGSEAFF. DNA of the CDR3: TGTGCCAGCAGCCCCGGTCCAGGCAGTGAAGCTTTCTTT.

The V gene is TRBV4-1, the J gene TRBJ1-1, with D maybe TRBD1 (5 bases). V was clipped by 1 base and J by 6 bases, with 12 bases between them. CDR1 and CDR2 (germline): MGHRA, YSYEKL. This CDR3 spans 14 amino acids. CDR3 protein: CASSQVQGSPEAFF. DNA for the CDR3: TGCGCCAGCAGCCAAGTTCAGGGTTCCCCTGAAGCTTTCTTT.

The rearrangement uses TRBV6-2 or TRBV6-3 and TRBJ1-1; no clear D. The germline V and J ends were trimmed by 0 bases and 8 bases, with 4 bases remaining between them. This CDR3 region has 11 residues. Germline-derived CDR1 and CDR2 are MNHEY and SVGEGT. The CDR3 nucleotides are TGTGCCAGCAGTTACTCTCAGGAAGCTTTCTTT. Its protein is CASSYSQEAFF.

This clone was picked up one time. CDR3 amino acids: CAISENRERGNTIYF. The CDR3 DNA sequence: TGTGCCATCAGTGAGAACAGGGAAAGGGGAAACACCATATATTTT. The genes are TRBV10-3 and TRBJ1-3; perhaps TRBD1 as D (6 bases). Germline-derived CDR1 and CDR2 are ENHRY and SYGVKD. This CDR3 comprises 15 residues. The V end was cut by 2 bases, the J end by 4 bases, with 12 bases between.

This chain links TRBV6-5 with TRBJ1-3; no clear D. The CDR3 runs 16 residues. Germline V gives CDR1 MNHEY, CDR2 SVGAGI. Trimming left V 0 bases short and J 3 bases short, with 12 bases between. CDR3 protein: CASSYSNSLGGNTIYF. CDR3 in DNA: TGTGCCAGCAGTTACTCGAATTCGCTCGGTGGAAACACCATATATTTT.

The V and J genes are TRBV7-2 and TRBJ2-2, with 10 bases identical to TRBD2. The CDR3 spans 14 residues. Losses at the gene ends were 5 bases for V and 6 bases for J; bases not matched to a gene: 3. Per germline, CDR1 SGHTA and CDR2 FQGNSA. CDR3 sequence: CASSPTSGAGELFF. The CDR3 bases are TGTGCCAGCAGCCCCACTAGCGGGGCCGGGGAGCTGTTTTTT.

CDR3 residues: CASSYRDRGHEQYF. DNA for the CDR3: TGTGCCAGCAGTTATCGGGACAGGGGCCACGAGCAGTACTTC. The chain is built from TRBV6-5 and TRBJ2-7, with 10 bases identical to TRBD1. The CDR3 sequence is 14 residues long. Losses at the gene ends were 3 bases for V and 5 bases for J; bases not matched to a gene: 4. Germline CDR1 and CDR2: MNHEY and SVGAGI.

V is TRBV24-1 and J is TRBJ2-1; TRBD1 matches at 7 bases. This CDR3 has 15 residues. V was clipped by 2 bases and J by 2 bases; unmatched bases: 2. Germline CDR1 reads KGHDR; CDR2 reads SFDVKD. CDR3 region: CATSDSTGTYNEQFF. The CDR3 DNA reads TGTGCCACCAGTGATTCGACAGGGACCTACAATGAGCAGTTCTTC.

This clone is a singleton in its sample. The chain has TRBV12-3 or TRBV12-4 and TRBJ1-6; D unclear. The CDR3 has 10 residues. Trimming cost V 7 bases and J 14 bases, with 9 bases left between them. As DNA, the CDR3 is TGTGCCAGCACCCCCGAGGCCCTCCACTTT. Protein: CASTPEALHF.

The CDR3 DNA reads as TGTGCCAGCAGTCTCCTACCTCCGGGAGGGAATGAGCAGTTCTTC. This codes for CASSLLPPGGNEQFF. The chain employs TRBV6-6 and TRBJ2-1; 8 nucleotides align to TRBD2. The CDR3 is made up of 15 amino acids. The V gene end was trimmed by 5 bases and the J gene end by 7 bases; junction bases not matched to a gene: 10. CDR1 is MNHNY, CDR2 SVGAGI, per germline (reference sequence).